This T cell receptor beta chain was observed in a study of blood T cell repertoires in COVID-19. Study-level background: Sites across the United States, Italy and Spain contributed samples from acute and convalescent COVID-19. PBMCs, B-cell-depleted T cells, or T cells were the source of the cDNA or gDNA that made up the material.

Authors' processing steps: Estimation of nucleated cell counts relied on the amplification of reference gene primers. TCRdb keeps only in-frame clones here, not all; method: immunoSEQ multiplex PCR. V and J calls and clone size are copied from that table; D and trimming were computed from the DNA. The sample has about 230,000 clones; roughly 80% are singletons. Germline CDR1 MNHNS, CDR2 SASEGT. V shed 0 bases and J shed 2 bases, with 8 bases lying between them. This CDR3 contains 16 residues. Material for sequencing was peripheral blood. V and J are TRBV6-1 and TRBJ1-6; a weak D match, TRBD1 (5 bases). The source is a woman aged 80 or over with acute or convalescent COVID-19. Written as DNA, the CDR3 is TGTGCCAGCAGTGAAGCGGGGGGGACCTATAATTCACCCCTCCACTTT. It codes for CASSEAGGTYNSPLHF.